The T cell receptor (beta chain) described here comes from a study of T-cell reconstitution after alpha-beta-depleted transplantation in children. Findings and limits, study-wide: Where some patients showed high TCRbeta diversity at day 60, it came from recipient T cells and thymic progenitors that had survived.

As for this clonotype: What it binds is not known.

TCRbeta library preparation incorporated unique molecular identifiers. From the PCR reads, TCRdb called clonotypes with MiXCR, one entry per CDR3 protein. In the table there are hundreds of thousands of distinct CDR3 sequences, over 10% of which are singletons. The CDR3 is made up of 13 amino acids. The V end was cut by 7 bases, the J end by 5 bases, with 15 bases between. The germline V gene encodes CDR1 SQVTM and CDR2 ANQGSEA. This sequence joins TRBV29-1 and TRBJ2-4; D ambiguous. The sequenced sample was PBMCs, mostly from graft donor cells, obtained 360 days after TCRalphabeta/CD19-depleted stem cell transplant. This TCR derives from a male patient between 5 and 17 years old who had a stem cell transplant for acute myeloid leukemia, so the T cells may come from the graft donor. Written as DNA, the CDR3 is TGCAGCGCATCGCAGGAGAACCAAAACATTCAGTACTTC. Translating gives CSASQENQNIQYF.